Listed below are T cell receptor beta chains from one sample, sequenced in a study of lymphopenia after photon versus proton radiotherapy. Repertoires were generated with immunoSEQ multiplex PCR, while TCRdb's copy carries only in-frame clones and drops some. The table records about 70,000 clones, just under 95% of them present only once. Source: peripheral blood, taken from a patient treated with photon-based radiotherapy. Every receptor here comes from a woman in her 40s with cholangiocarcinoma. CDR3s include the opening cysteine and the closing phenylalanine or tryptophan. D genes are given only for firm matches. Clone size is not always given. Where it is, it says once, few, many or a class for expanded clones.

V gene	clone size	D gene	J gene	CDR3 DNA	CDR3 protein
TRBV11-1	few	-	TRBJ1-6	TGTGCCAGCAGCTTAGATCGGTCTTACGGGACGGATAATTCACCCCTCCACTTT	CASSLDRSYGTDNSPLHF
TRBV28	-	TRBD1	TRBJ2-7	TGTGCCACCAAAAGTCCCTCCGGACAGGGCTCCTACGAGCAGTACTTC	CATKSPSGQGSYEQYF
TRBV7-2	-	TRBD1	TRBJ1-6	TGTGCCAGCAGCTTTGGCAGGGGGAATTCACCCCTCCACTTT	CASSFGRGNSPLHF
TRBV27	-	TRBD1	TRBJ2-5	TGTGCCAGCAGACCAGGGGGGACAGGGGGCGGAGAGACCCAGTACTTC	CASRPGGTGGGETQYF
TRBV28	-	-	TRBJ1-5	TGTGCCAGCAACCTACCAGGGAATCAGCCCCAGCATTTT	CASNLPGNQPQHF
TRBV30	-	-	TRBJ2-5	TGTGCCTGGAGTCGACCCGCACAGCGGGTTGAGACCCAGTACTTC	CAWSRPAQRVETQYF
TRBV11-2	-	TRBD1	TRBJ1-5	TGTGCCAGCAGCCCGGGACAGTATGGTCAGCCCCAGCATTTT	CASSPGQYGQPQHF
TRBV7-9	-	-	TRBJ2-1	TGTGCCAGCAGCTTATTGATCGGTGAGCAGTTCTTC	CASSLLIGEQFF
TRBV27	-	-	TRBJ2-3	TGTGCCAGCAGTTCCCTCGGGGTAGATACGCAGTATTTT	CASSSLGVDTQYF
TRBV5-5	-	-	TRBJ1-1	TGTGCCAGCAGCTTGGCGAGGGGAGAGACTGAAGCTTTCTTT	CASSLARGETEAFF
TRBV29-1	-	TRBD2	TRBJ2-3	TGCAGCGTTGGGACTAGCGGATTTAGCACAGATACGCAGTATTTT	CSVGTSGFSTDTQYF
TRBV25-1	-	-	TRBJ2-7	TGTGCCAGCAGTCCTTGGGACCGTAGTTGGGTTATCTCCTACGAGCAGTACTTC	CASSPWDRSWVISYEQYF
TRBV4-2	-	-	TRBJ1-5	TGTGCCAGCAGCCAAGACGGACAGTTTAGCAATCAGCCCCAGCATTTT	CASSQDGQFSNQPQHF
TRBV7-8	-	TRBD2	TRBJ2-2	TGTGCCAGCAGCCGTAGTGGCGGGAGGGCAGGAACCGGGGAGCTGTTTTTT	CASSRSGGRAGTGELFF
TRBV4-3	-	TRBD1	TRBJ1-6	TGCGCCAGCAGCCGAGGACAGGGTAATTCACCCCTCCACTTT	CASSRGQGNSPLHF
TRBV6-1	-	-	TRBJ1-2	TGTGCCAGCAGTGAAGCGCTTCTAGGACAGTTGATCTATGGCTACACCTTC	CASSEALLGQLIYGYTF
TRBV11-1	-	-	TRBJ2-7	TGTGCCAGCAGCCCCCGCCCGGGCAATTCCTACGAGCAGTACTTC	CASSPRPGNSYEQYF
TRBV5-1	-	TRBD2	TRBJ2-1	TGCGCCAGCAGCTTAGCGGGGGGAACCTACAATGAGCAGTTCTTC	CASSLAGGTYNEQFF
TRBV2	-	TRBD2	TRBJ2-2	TGTGCCAGCAGTGAAGGGCGGGAGGAGCGTAGCACCGGGGAGCTGTTTTTT	CASSEGREERSTGELFF
TRBV7-9	-	-	TRBJ1-5	TGTGCCAGCAGCTTAGTAGGGCAGCCCCAGCATTTT	CASSLVGQPQHF
TRBV4-2	-	-	TRBJ1-4	TGTGCCAGCAGCCACCGCGGGGGGGGCGAAAAACTGTTTTTT	CASSHRGGGEKLFF
TRBV6-5	-	-	TRBJ1-5	TGTGCCAGCAGTTACTCGGGGGGCGGGCAGCCCCAGCATTTT	CASSYSGGGQPQHF
TRBV30	once	-	TRBJ1-2	TGTGCCTGGAGTATCCAGTCTGGGGGCTACACCTTC	CAWSIQSGGYTF
TRBV28	-	-	TRBJ1-5	TGTGCCAGCAGTTTACCCCCCGTGGGCAATCAGCCCCAGCATTTT	CASSLPPVGNQPQHF
TRBV14	-	-	TRBJ1-2	TGTGCCAGCAGCCAAGGGGGGGTAGGCACCTTC	CASSQGGVGTF
TRBV7-2	-	TRBD1	TRBJ2-3	TGTGCCAGCAGATACAGGGGAATGAGCACAGATACGCAGTATTTT	CASRYRGMSTDTQYF
TRBV28	-	-	TRBJ1-5	TGTGCCAGCAGTTTTAGTGGTCAGCCCCAGCATTTT	CASSFSGQPQHF
TRBV30	-	-	TRBJ1-4	TGTGCGTGCCGGAGGGTCGGTGAAAAACTGTTTTTT	CACRRVGEKLFF
TRBV19	-	TRBD1	TRBJ2-7	TGTGCCACTACATCACGACAGGGTGGATCCTACGAGCAGTACTTC	CATTSRQGGSYEQYF
TRBV5-6	-	-	TRBJ1-2	TGTGCCAGCAGCTTGGCCGGGGGCGTAGGGTATGGCTACACCTTC	CASSLAGGVGYGYTF
TRBV11-3	-	-	TRBJ2-7	TGTGCCAGCAGCCCCACCAGGGCTGGAGAGCAGTACTTC	CASSPTRAGEQYF
TRBV6-6	-	-	TRBJ2-1	TGTGCCAGCAGTTACTCGAGTAGTGGGGGAGGTGAGCAGTTCTTC	CASSYSSSGGGEQFF
TRBV7-3	-	TRBD1	TRBJ1-3	TGTGCCAGCAGCTCCACGACAGGGCCTGGAAACACCATATATTTT	CASSSTTGPGNTIYF